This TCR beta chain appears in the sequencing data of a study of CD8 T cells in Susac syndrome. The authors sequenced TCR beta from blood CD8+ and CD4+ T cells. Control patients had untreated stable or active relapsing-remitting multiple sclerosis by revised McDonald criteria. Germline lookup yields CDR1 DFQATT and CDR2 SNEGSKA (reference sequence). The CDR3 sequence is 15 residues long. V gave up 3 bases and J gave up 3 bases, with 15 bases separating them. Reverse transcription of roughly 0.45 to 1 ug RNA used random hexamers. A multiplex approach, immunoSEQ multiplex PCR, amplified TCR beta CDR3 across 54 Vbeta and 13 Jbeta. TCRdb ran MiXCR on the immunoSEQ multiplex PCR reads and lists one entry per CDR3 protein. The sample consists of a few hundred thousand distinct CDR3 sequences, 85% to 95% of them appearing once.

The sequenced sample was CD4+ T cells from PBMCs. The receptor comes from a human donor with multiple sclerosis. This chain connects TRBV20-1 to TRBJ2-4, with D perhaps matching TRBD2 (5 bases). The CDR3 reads CSASSDAAGKNIQYF. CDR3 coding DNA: TGCAGTGCTAGTTCAGATGCTGCGGGCAAAAACATTCAGTACTTC.